This T cell receptor beta chain was observed in a study of a mutant IDH1 vaccine in newly diagnosed glioma. The repertoire was sequenced with immunoSEQ multiplex PCR; TCRdb's copy has only in-frame clones and lacks some. The table records 59,000 or so clones, about 91% of them present only once. Time point given: baseline, week 1 (first vaccination visit). Treatment noted: pre-vaccination baseline after standard-of-care therapy. The sequence came from a man between 50 and 59 years old with glioma. The specimen comprised PBMCs, sampled from a glioma patient treated with radiotherapy, temozolomide or both.

CDR3: CASSQDSSGKGNEQFF. The CDR3 coding sequence is TGCGCCAGCAGCCAAGATAGTAGCGGGAAGGGGAATGAGCAGTTCTTC. The rearrangement uses TRBV4-1 and TRBJ2-1; 8 bases align to TRBD2. In germline, CDR1 is MGHRA, CDR2 YSYEKL. The junction had 8 bases not matched to a gene; V was cut back by 0 bases and J by 7 bases. The CDR3 spans 16 residues.